The rows below give T cell receptor beta chains drawn from one sample of a study of CD8 T cells in ankylosing spondylitis. TCRdb reanalysed the 5' RACE reads using MiXCR and keeps one entry per CDR3 protein. Of 220,000 or so distinct CDR3 sequences detected, roughly a tenth appear once; the ten largest clones hold roughly a fifth. Sequenced: blood, either unsorted or a sorted T cell fraction (not recorded which). These receptors were taken from a male donor with ankylosing spondylitis or in good health (not recorded which). Both conserved end residues are part of each CDR3. D genes are given only for firm matches. Clone size, where shown, is once, few, many, or a class for clones that have expanded.

cdr3_aa: CASSPRDRGSDTQYF; cdr3_nt: TGCGCCAGCAGCCCGCGGGACAGGGGGTCAGATACGCAGTATTTT; v_call: TRBV5-1; j_call: TRBJ2-3; cdr3_length: 15; clone_size: many; d_call: TRBD1
cdr3_aa: CASTASGGAGETQYF; cdr3_nt: TGTGCCAGCACCGCTAGCGGGGGAGCGGGAGAGACCCAGTACTTC; v_call: TRBV5-6; j_call: TRBJ2-5; cdr3_length: 15; clone_size: many; d_call: TRBD2
cdr3_aa: CSARAWMGVGANVLTF; cdr3_nt: TGCAGTGCTAGAGCCTGGATGGGGGTTGGGGCCAACGTCCTGACTTTC; v_call: TRBV20-1; j_call: TRBJ2-6; cdr3_length: 16; clone_size: -; d_call: -
cdr3_aa: CASSFRGPQETQYF; cdr3_nt: TGCGCCAGCAGCTTTAGGGGTCCCCAAGAGACCCAGTACTTC; v_call: TRBV5-1; j_call: TRBJ2-5; cdr3_length: 14; clone_size: many; d_call: -
cdr3_aa: CASSPRRVGTTTNEKLFF; cdr3_nt: TGTGCCAGCAGTCCCCGGCGGGTAGGAACGACAACTAATGAAAAACTGTTTTTT; v_call: TRBV27; j_call: TRBJ1-4; cdr3_length: 18; clone_size: -; d_call: -
cdr3_aa: CASSLQRTSGNTIYF; cdr3_nt: TGTGCCAGCAGTTTACAGCGGACCTCTGGAAACACCATATATTTT; v_call: TRBV6-5; j_call: TRBJ1-3; cdr3_length: 15; clone_size: many; d_call: -
cdr3_aa: CASTHRGDEQFF; cdr3_nt: TGTGCCAGCACTCACAGGGGGGATGAGCAGTTCTTC; v_call: TRBV5-6; j_call: TRBJ2-1; cdr3_length: 12; clone_size: few; d_call: TRBD1
cdr3_aa: CASSLEGLAEAETQYF; cdr3_nt: TGTGCCAGCAGTCTCGAGGGACTAGCGGAAGCGGAGACCCAGTACTTC; v_call: TRBV12-3/TRBV12-4; j_call: TRBJ2-5; cdr3_length: 16; clone_size: -; d_call: TRBD2
cdr3_aa: CSAKRDKGVGELFF; cdr3_nt: TGCAGTGCTAAGCGGGACAAGGGGGTCGGGGAGCTGTTTTTT; v_call: TRBV20-1; j_call: TRBJ2-2; cdr3_length: 14; clone_size: many; d_call: -
cdr3_aa: CASKWTGSYEQYF; cdr3_nt: TGTGCCAGCAAGTGGACAGGTTCCTACGAGCAGTACTTC; v_call: TRBV12-3/TRBV12-4; j_call: TRBJ2-7; cdr3_length: 13; clone_size: once; d_call: TRBD1
cdr3_aa: CASSPRTGYAEFYGYTF; cdr3_nt: TGTGCCAGCAGTCCCCGGACAGGGTACGCGGAATTCTATGGCTACACCTTC; v_call: TRBV27; j_call: TRBJ1-2; cdr3_length: 17; clone_size: many; d_call: TRBD1
cdr3_aa: CAIKRCEQYF; cdr3_nt: TGTGCCATTAAGAGGTGCGAGCAGTACTTC; v_call: TRBV6-4; j_call: TRBJ2-7; cdr3_length: 10; clone_size: many; d_call: -
cdr3_aa: CSELGQGTSYEQFF; cdr3_nt: TGCAGTGAGTTGGGACAGGGAACCTCCTATGAGCAGTTCTTC; v_call: TRBV20-1; j_call: TRBJ2-1; cdr3_length: 14; clone_size: many; d_call: TRBD1
cdr3_aa: CSARDLLDFRETQYF; cdr3_nt: TGCAGTGCTAGAGATCTACTAGATTTTAGGGAGACCCAGTACTTC; v_call: TRBV20-1; j_call: TRBJ2-5; cdr3_length: 15; clone_size: many; d_call: -
cdr3_aa: CASSFRTGGDYEQYF; cdr3_nt: TGCGCCAGCAGCTTTCGGACAGGGGGCGACTACGAGCAGTACTTC; v_call: TRBV5-1; j_call: TRBJ2-7; cdr3_length: 15; clone_size: few; d_call: TRBD1
cdr3_aa: CASTTGAGTQYF; cdr3_nt: TGTGCCAGCACTACAGGGGCAGGTACGCAGTATTTT; v_call: TRBV6-1; j_call: TRBJ2-3; cdr3_length: 12; clone_size: -; d_call: TRBD1
cdr3_aa: CASSRDQGETQYF; cdr3_nt: TGTGCCAGCAGTAGGGATCAGGGCGAGACCCAGTACTTC; v_call: TRBV2; j_call: TRBJ2-5; cdr3_length: 13; clone_size: few; d_call: -
cdr3_aa: CASSLGITSTDTQYF; cdr3_nt: TGTGCCAGCAGTTTGGGGATTACTAGCACAGATACGCAGTATTTT; v_call: TRBV12-3/TRBV12-4; j_call: TRBJ2-3; cdr3_length: 15; clone_size: many; d_call: -
cdr3_aa: CASSGGVNTDTQYF; cdr3_nt: TGTGCCAGCAGCGGTGGCGTTAACACAGATACGCAGTATTTT; v_call: TRBV9; j_call: TRBJ2-3; cdr3_length: 14; clone_size: many; d_call: -
cdr3_aa: CASRPPGQQSTEAFF; cdr3_nt: TGTGCCAGCAGGCCCCCCGGGCAGCAGTCCACTGAAGCTTTCTTT; v_call: TRBV5-5; j_call: TRBJ1-1; cdr3_length: 15; clone_size: -; d_call: -
cdr3_aa: CASSQEGRGPYTGELFF; cdr3_nt: TGTGCCAGCAGCCAAGAAGGCAGGGGGCCGTACACCGGGGAGCTGTTTTTT; v_call: TRBV3-1; j_call: TRBJ2-2; cdr3_length: 17; clone_size: -; d_call: TRBD1
cdr3_aa: CASSLGTDLYEQYF; cdr3_nt: TGTGCCAGCAGCTTGGGGACCGATCTCTACGAGCAGTACTTC; v_call: TRBV5-5; j_call: TRBJ2-7; cdr3_length: 14; clone_size: many; d_call: -
cdr3_aa: CSAKRPELSYNSPLHF; cdr3_nt: TGCAGTGCTAAGAGGCCGGAACTCTCCTATAATTCACCCCTCCACTTT; v_call: TRBV20-1; j_call: TRBJ1-6; cdr3_length: 16; clone_size: -; d_call: -
cdr3_aa: CASSWQGGSNQPQHF; cdr3_nt: TGCGCCAGCAGCTGGCAGGGGGGTAGCAATCAGCCCCAGCATTTT; v_call: TRBV5-1; j_call: TRBJ1-5; cdr3_length: 15; clone_size: many; d_call: TRBD1
cdr3_aa: CASSLTSYSGASYGYTF; cdr3_nt: TGCGCCAGCAGCTTGACATCCTACAGTGGGGCGAGCTATGGCTACACCTTC; v_call: TRBV5-1; j_call: TRBJ1-2; cdr3_length: 17; clone_size: many; d_call: -
cdr3_aa: CASSWVAPRSAEQFF; cdr3_nt: TGTGCCAGCAGTTGGGTAGCACCCAGGTCAGCTGAGCAGTTCTTC; v_call: TRBV6-5; j_call: TRBJ2-1; cdr3_length: 15; clone_size: many; d_call: -
cdr3_aa: CSAPLAGETQYF; cdr3_nt: TGCAGTGCTCCCCTAGCGGGCGAGACCCAGTACTTC; v_call: TRBV20-1; j_call: TRBJ2-5; cdr3_length: 12; clone_size: many; d_call: TRBD2
cdr3_aa: CASRVLQGANYGYTF; cdr3_nt: TGTGCCAGCAGGGTTCTACAGGGTGCTAACTATGGCTACACCTTC; v_call: TRBV27; j_call: TRBJ1-2; cdr3_length: 15; clone_size: many; d_call: -
cdr3_aa: CASSSPTGTVYGYTF; cdr3_nt: TGTGCCAGCAGCTCTCCGACCGGGACGGTCTATGGCTACACCTTC; v_call: TRBV11-2; j_call: TRBJ1-2; cdr3_length: 15; clone_size: -; d_call: -
cdr3_aa: CASSSKQELTDTQYF; cdr3_nt: TGTGCCAGCAGTTCCAAACAGGAGCTCACAGATACGCAGTATTTT; v_call: TRBV28; j_call: TRBJ2-3; cdr3_length: 15; clone_size: few; d_call: -
cdr3_aa: CASRQRGGGNSPLHF; cdr3_nt: TGTGCCAGCCGTCAGCGGGGAGGCGGTAATTCACCCCTCCACTTT; v_call: TRBV12-3/TRBV12-4; j_call: TRBJ1-6; cdr3_length: 15; clone_size: few; d_call: -
cdr3_aa: CASSLGGLAGRFNEQFF; cdr3_nt: TGTGCCAGCAGCTTAGGAGGACTAGCGGGGAGATTCAATGAGCAGTTCTTC; v_call: TRBV7-2; j_call: TRBJ2-1; cdr3_length: 17; clone_size: many; d_call: TRBD2
cdr3_aa: CASSFPIGSGANVLTF; cdr3_nt: TGCGCCAGCAGCTTTCCCATTGGCTCTGGGGCCAACGTCCTGACTTTC; v_call: TRBV5-1; j_call: TRBJ2-6; cdr3_length: 16; clone_size: -; d_call: -
cdr3_aa: CASSWGRDSYNEQFF; cdr3_nt: TGTGCCAGCAGTTGGGGGCGGGACAGCTACAATGAGCAGTTCTTC; v_call: TRBV6-5; j_call: TRBJ2-1; cdr3_length: 15; clone_size: -; d_call: -
cdr3_aa: CASSSRHYGYTF; cdr3_nt: TGTGCCAGCAGCAGTCGACACTATGGCTACACCTTC; v_call: TRBV21-1; j_call: TRBJ1-2; cdr3_length: 12; clone_size: -; d_call: -
cdr3_aa: CASQTRDYGYTF; cdr3_nt: TGTGCCAGCCAAACCCGGGACTATGGCTACACCTTC; v_call: TRBV19; j_call: TRBJ1-2; cdr3_length: 12; clone_size: many; d_call: -
cdr3_aa: CASSATAASSYEQYF; cdr3_nt: TGTGCCAGCAGCGCCACGGCAGCTAGCTCCTACGAGCAGTACTTC; v_call: TRBV9; j_call: TRBJ2-7; cdr3_length: 15; clone_size: many; d_call: -
cdr3_aa: CASKWGKETGELFF; cdr3_nt: TGCGCCAGCAAATGGGGCAAGGAGACCGGGGAGCTGTTTTTT; v_call: TRBV5-1; j_call: TRBJ2-2; cdr3_length: 14; clone_size: many; d_call: -
cdr3_aa: CASKAAGSRNEQFF; cdr3_nt: TGTGCCAGCAAAGCAGCGGGGAGCCGCAATGAGCAGTTCTTC; v_call: TRBV2; j_call: TRBJ2-1; cdr3_length: 14; clone_size: many; d_call: TRBD2
cdr3_aa: CASSLQGAPGNTIYF; cdr3_nt: TGTGCCAGCAGCTTACAGGGGGCGCCTGGAAACACCATATATTTT; v_call: TRBV7-2; j_call: TRBJ1-3; cdr3_length: 15; clone_size: many; d_call: TRBD1
cdr3_aa: CASSPLGVPYNEQFF; cdr3_nt: TGTGCCAGCAGTCCCCTGGGAGTTCCCTACAATGAGCAGTTCTTC; v_call: TRBV28; j_call: TRBJ2-1; cdr3_length: 15; clone_size: many; d_call: -
cdr3_aa: CASSYSANTEAFF; cdr3_nt: TGCGCCAGCAGTTATAGTGCGAACACTGAAGCTTTCTTT; v_call: TRBV5-1; j_call: TRBJ1-1; cdr3_length: 13; clone_size: few; d_call: -
cdr3_aa: CASSYEVFSGHDTQYF; cdr3_nt: TGTGCCAGCAGTTATGAGGTCTTCTCGGGGCACGATACGCAGTATTTT; v_call: TRBV5-6; j_call: TRBJ2-3; cdr3_length: 16; clone_size: -; d_call: -
cdr3_aa: CASVLGPTGELFF; cdr3_nt: TGTGCCAGCGTTCTGGGGCCCACCGGGGAGCTGTTTTTT; v_call: TRBV12-3/TRBV12-4; j_call: TRBJ2-2; cdr3_length: 13; clone_size: many; d_call: -
cdr3_aa: CASSLTSGNTDTQYF; cdr3_nt: TGTGCCAGCAGCTTAACATCGGGAAACACAGATACGCAGTATTTT; v_call: TRBV7-3; j_call: TRBJ2-3; cdr3_length: 15; clone_size: few; d_call: -
cdr3_aa: CASSPRTTGDLANTGELFF; cdr3_nt: TGTGCCAGCAGCCCTCGAACAACAGGGGATCTCGCGAACACCGGGGAGCTGTTTTTT; v_call: TRBV3-1; j_call: TRBJ2-2; cdr3_length: 19; clone_size: -; d_call: TRBD1
cdr3_aa: CATRQGSGNTGELFF; cdr3_nt: TGTGCCACCAGACAGGGGTCAGGGAACACCGGGGAGCTGTTTTTT; v_call: TRBV19; j_call: TRBJ2-2; cdr3_length: 15; clone_size: many; d_call: TRBD1
cdr3_aa: CASSLGLAASANTGELFF; cdr3_nt: TGTGCCAGCAGCTTAGGACTAGCGGCCAGTGCGAACACCGGGGAGCTGTTTTTT; v_call: TRBV11-2; j_call: TRBJ2-2; cdr3_length: 18; clone_size: -; d_call: TRBD2
cdr3_aa: CASSRGGRGASRDTQYF; cdr3_nt: TGTGCCAGCAGCAGAGGGGGTCGGGGGGCGAGTAGAGATACGCAGTATTTT; v_call: TRBV9; j_call: TRBJ2-3; cdr3_length: 17; clone_size: few; d_call: -